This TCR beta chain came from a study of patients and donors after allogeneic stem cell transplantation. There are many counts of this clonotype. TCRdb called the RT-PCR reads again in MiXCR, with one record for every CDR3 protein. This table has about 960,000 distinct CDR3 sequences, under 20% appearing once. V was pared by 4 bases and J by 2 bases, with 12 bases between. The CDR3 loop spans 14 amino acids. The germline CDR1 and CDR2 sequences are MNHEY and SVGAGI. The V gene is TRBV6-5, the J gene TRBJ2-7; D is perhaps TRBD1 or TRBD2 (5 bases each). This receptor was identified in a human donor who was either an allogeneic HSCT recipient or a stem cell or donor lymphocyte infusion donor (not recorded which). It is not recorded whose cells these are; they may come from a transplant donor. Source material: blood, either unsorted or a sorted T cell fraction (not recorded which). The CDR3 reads CASSSGTSTYEQYF. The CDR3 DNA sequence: TGTGCCAGCAGTTCCGGGACCTCGACCTACGAGCAGTACTTC.